Sequencing of this T cell receptor (beta chain) was carried out in a study of T cells in Graves' hyperthyroidism and ophthalmopathy. Regarding the study as a whole: In validation, the model predicted ophthalmopathy. These predictions came a median about 6.5 months before onset. In the analysis, a 13 V-J model separated ophthalmopathy from stable hyperthyroidism.

The ends lost 2 bases at V and 8 bases at J; junction bases unmatched: 7. The CDR3 covers 14 residues. Germline loops: CDR1 GTSNPN, CDR2 SVGIG (reference sequence). It was uncontrolled infection, other autoimmune disease, pregnancy or lactation that excluded patients. Fresh peripheral blood, under 13 ml, was the source of the PBMCs. This clonotype was seen many times. The target antigen is unknown. There were TCR beta CDR3 regions amplified from RNA transcripts. When the TCR CDR3 underwent first-round RT-PCR, the HTBI primer set was used. TCRdb redid the calling of the multiplex PCR reads with MiXCR, one entry per CDR3 protein. The sample includes 400,000 or so distinct CDR3 sequences, approximately 14% of them seen just once.

The sequence was collected from a woman in her sixties with Graves' ophthalmopathy. Sequenced material: blood. This sequence joins TRBV30 and TRBJ1-2; 11 bases line up with TRBD1. The CDR3 loop reads CAWSWEGQGVGYTF. The CDR3 coding sequence is TGTGCCTGGAGTTGGGAGGGACAGGGGGTAGGCTACACCTTC.